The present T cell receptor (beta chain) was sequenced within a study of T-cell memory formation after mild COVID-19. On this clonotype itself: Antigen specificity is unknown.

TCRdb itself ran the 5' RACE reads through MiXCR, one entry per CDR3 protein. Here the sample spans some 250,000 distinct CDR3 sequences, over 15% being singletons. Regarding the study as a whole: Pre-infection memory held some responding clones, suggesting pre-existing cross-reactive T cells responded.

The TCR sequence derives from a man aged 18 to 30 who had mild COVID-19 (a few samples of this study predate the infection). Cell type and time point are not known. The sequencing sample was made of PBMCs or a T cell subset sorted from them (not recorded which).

The CDR3 loop is CSVEDYGGPTDTQYF. In DNA form, the CDR3 reads TGCAGCGTTGAAGACTACGGGGGACCCACAGATACGCAGTATTTT. The chain uses TRBV29-1 and TRBJ2-3, with D perhaps matching TRBD2 (6 bases). V was trimmed by 0 bases and J by 2 bases, leaving 12 bases between them. This CDR3 has 15 residues. The V gene's germline CDR1 is SQVTM and CDR2 ANQGSEA.